The 8 T cell receptor beta chains given below trace back to one sample, sequenced in a study of OX40 agonist ivuxolimab in advanced cancers. Clones were sequenced by immunoSEQ multiplex PCR, and TCRdb holds only the in-frame ones, with some missing. The sample consists of some 9,000 clones, around 92% of them appearing once. The source was CD4+ or CD8+ T cells sorted from blood, collected in a trial of the OX40 agonist ivuxolimab. Receptors originate from an adult with an advanced solid tumor such as melanoma, head and neck, liver or kidney cancer.

V and J are TRBV27 and TRBJ2-5; possibly TRBD1 for D (5 bases). The CDR3 is made up of 14 amino acids. V was cut by 1 base and J by 2 bases, with 8 bases left in between. Germline CDR1 and CDR2: MNHEY and SMNVEV (reference sequence). CDR3 nucleotides: TGTGCCAGCAGTTTATTAGCAGGGCAAGAGACCCAGTACTTC. Translated, it gives CASSLLAGQETQYF.

The chain employs TRBV5-8 and TRBJ2-3; 8 nucleotides line up with TRBD2. V lost 6 bases to trimming and J lost 4 bases; unmatched junction nucleotides: 19. CDR3 size: 18 residues. Germline CDR1 and CDR2: SGHTS and YDEGEE. CDR3 sequence reads: CASIHLGDGAGDADTQYF. The CDR3 DNA reads TGTGCCAGCATCCATCTAGGGGACGGAGCGGGAGATGCAGATACGCAGTATTTT.

The chain has TRBV20-1 and TRBJ2-1; no firm D call. The CDR3 loop spans 11 amino acids. The V end lost 0 bases, the J end lost 10 bases, and 7 bases lay between the germline ends. The V gene's germline CDR1 is DFQATT and CDR2 SNEGSKA (reference sequence). The CDR3 coding sequence is TGCAGTGCTAGAGATCACGGGGAGCAGTTCTTC. It specifies CSARDHGEQFF.

V and J are TRBV30 and TRBJ2-7, with no clear D. V lost 3 bases and J 3 bases, leaving 12 bases between the germline ends. The CDR3 covers 13 residues. Germline lookup yields CDR1 GTSNPN and CDR2 SVGIG (reference sequence). The CDR3 DNA follows: TGTGCCTGGAGCAAGACCCTCCACTACGAGCAGTACTTC. It specifies CAWSKTLHYEQYF.

The V call is TRBV6-5, the J call TRBJ2-7, with 7 nucleotides matching TRBD2. Trimming at V came to 0 bases and at J to 5 bases, leaving 10 bases not matched to a gene. The V gene's germline CDR1 is MNHEY and CDR2 SVGAGI. This CDR3 spans 16 amino acids. This chain's CDR3 is CASSYSRVGGVHEQYF. CDR3 sequence (DNA): TGTGCCAGCAGTTACTCTAGGGTGGGAGGGGTCCACGAGCAGTACTTC.

The chain employs TRBV5-1 and TRBJ2-3; weak D call: TRBD2 (6 bases). There are 16 residues in the CDR3. CDR1 SGHRS and CDR2 YFSETQ come from the germline V gene. Trimming removed 2 bases at V and 5 bases at J, with 18 bases between. The CDR3 nucleotides read TGCGCCAGCAGCTTAAGTGGGCAGGGCGGGGTAGATACGCAGTATTTT. Its translation: CASSLSGQGGVDTQYF.

The gene calls are TRBV18 and TRBJ1-1; D possibly corresponds to TRBD1 (6 bases). CDR3 length equals 13 residues. Trimming removed 5 bases at V and 1 base at J, with 8 bases between. Germline lookup yields CDR1 KGHSH and CDR2 LQKENI. The CDR3 DNA reads as TGTGCCAGCTCATCGGACAGGAACACTGAAGCTTTCTTT. This gives the protein CASSSDRNTEAFF. Complete variable domain (other parts from reference TRBV18 and TRBJ1-1): NAGVMQNPRHLVRRRGQEARLRCSPMKGHSHVYWYRQLPEEGLKFMVYLQKENIIDESGMPKERFSAEFPKEGPSILRIQQVVRGDSAAYFCASSSDRNTEAFFGQGTRLTVV.

As for this clone: Different DNA sequences within this sample yield the same CDR3. CDR3 in amino acids: CASRRGGEESPLHF. In nucleotides, the CDR3 is TGTGCCAGCAGGCGGGGAGGGGAGGAATCACCCCTCCACTTT. This chain joins TRBV5-6 and TRBJ1-6; a possible D gene is TRBD1 (5 bases). This CDR3 is built from 14 residues. The V gene's germline CDR1 is SGHDT and CDR2 YYEEEE. V shed 5 bases and J shed 10 bases, with 16 bases lying between them.